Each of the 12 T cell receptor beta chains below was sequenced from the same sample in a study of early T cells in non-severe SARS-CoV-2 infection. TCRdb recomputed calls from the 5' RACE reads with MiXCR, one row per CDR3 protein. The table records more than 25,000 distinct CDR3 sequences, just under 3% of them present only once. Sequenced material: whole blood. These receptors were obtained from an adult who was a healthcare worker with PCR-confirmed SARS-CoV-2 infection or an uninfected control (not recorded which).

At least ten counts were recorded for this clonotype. CDR3 nucleotides: TGTGCCAGCAGTTACCCGGACAGCGGAAAACTGTTTTTT. The encoded protein is CASSYPDSGKLFF. The genes are TRBV6-6 and TRBJ1-4; D is perhaps TRBD1 (6 bases). This CDR3 region has 13 residues. CDR1 is MNHNY, CDR2 SVGAGI, per germline (reference sequence). Trimming took off 2 bases at V and 10 bases at J, with 11 bases between the two ends.

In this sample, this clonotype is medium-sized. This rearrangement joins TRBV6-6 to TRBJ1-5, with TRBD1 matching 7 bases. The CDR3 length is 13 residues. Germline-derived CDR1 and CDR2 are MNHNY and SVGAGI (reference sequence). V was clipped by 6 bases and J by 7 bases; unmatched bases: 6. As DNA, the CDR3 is TGTGCCAGCAGACAGGGGCGACGACAGCCCCAGCATTTT. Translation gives CASRQGRRQPQHF.

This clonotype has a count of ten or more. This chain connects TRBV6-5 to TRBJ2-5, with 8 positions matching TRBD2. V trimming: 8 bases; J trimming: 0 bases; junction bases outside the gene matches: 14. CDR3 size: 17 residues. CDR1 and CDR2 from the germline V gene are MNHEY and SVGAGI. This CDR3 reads CASRGGIYIRDQETQYF. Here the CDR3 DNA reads TGTGCCAGCCGGGGGGGAATATATATAAGAGACCAAGAGACCCAGTACTTC.

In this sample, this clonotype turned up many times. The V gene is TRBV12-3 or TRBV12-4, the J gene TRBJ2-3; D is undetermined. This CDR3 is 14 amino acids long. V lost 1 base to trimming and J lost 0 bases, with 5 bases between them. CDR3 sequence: CASSLVTSTDTQYF. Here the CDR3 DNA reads TGTGCCAGCAGTTTAGTTACTAGCACAGATACGCAGTATTTT.

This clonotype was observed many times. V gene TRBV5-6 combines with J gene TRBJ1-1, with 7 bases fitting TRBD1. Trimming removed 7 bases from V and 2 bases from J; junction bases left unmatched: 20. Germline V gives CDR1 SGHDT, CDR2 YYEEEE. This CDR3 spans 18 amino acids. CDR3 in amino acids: CASLPYGAGGRVNTEAFF. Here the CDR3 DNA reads TGTGCCAGCCTCCCGTATGGGGCAGGGGGACGAGTCAACACTGAAGCTTTCTTT. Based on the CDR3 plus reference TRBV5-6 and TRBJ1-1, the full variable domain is DAGVTQSPTHLIKTRGQQVTLRCSPKSGHDTVSWYQQALGQGPQFIFQYYEEEERQRGNFPDRFSGHQFPNYSSELNVNALLLGDSALYLCASLPYGAGGRVNTEAFFGQGTRLTVV.

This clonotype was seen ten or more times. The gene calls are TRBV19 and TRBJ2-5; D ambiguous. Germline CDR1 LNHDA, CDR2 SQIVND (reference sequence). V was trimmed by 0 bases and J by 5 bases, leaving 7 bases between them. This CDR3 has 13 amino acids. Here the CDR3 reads CASSIDLRETQYF. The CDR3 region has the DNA TGTGCCAGTAGTATAGATCTACGGGAGACCCAGTACTTC.

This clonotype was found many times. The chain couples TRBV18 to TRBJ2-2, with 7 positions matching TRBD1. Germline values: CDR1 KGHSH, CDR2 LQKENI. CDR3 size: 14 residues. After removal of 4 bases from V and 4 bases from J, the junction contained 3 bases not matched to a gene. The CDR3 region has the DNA TGTGCCAGCTCACTACGGACAGGCACCGGGGAGCTGTTTTTT. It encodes CASSLRTGTGELFF.

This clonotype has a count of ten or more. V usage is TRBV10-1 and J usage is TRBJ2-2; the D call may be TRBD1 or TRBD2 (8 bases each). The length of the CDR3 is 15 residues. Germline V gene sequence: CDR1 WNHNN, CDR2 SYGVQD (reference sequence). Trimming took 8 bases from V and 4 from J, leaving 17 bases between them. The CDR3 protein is CASSGGGTGTGELFF. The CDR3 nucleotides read TGCGCCAGCTCCGGCGGGGGGACAGGCACCGGGGAGCTGTTTTTT.

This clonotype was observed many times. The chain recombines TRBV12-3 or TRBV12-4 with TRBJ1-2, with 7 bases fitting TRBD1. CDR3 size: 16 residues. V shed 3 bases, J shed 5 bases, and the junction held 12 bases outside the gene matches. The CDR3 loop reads CASSFRGRTGLYGYTF. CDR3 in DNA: TGTGCCAGCAGTTTCCGGGGTAGGACAGGTTTATATGGCTACACCTTC.

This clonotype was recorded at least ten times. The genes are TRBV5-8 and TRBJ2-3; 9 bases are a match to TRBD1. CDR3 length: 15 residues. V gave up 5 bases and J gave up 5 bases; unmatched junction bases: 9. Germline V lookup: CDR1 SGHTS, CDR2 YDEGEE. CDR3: CASRPTGGAKDTQYF. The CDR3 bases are TGTGCCAGCAGGCCCACAGGGGGCGCGAAAGATACGCAGTATTTT.

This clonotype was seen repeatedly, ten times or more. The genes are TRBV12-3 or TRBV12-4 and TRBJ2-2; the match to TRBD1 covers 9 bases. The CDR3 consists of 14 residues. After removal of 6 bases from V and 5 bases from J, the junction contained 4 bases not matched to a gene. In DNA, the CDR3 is TGTGCCAGCAGACCACAGGGGGCGACCGGGGAGCTGTTTTTT. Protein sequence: CASRPQGATGELFF.

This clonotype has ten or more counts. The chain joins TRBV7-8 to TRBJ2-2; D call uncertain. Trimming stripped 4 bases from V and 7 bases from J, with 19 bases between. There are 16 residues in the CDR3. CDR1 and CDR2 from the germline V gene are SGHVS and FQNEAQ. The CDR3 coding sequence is TGTGCCAGCAGCTCTGGAACGACGATTTCGAGCGGGGAGCTGTTTTTT. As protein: CASSSGTTISSGELFF.